Below are 16 T cell receptor beta chains sequenced from a single sample in a study of Ad26.COV2.S vaccination and SARS-CoV-2 variants. Clones were read by immunoSEQ multiplex PCR, and TCRdb kept only the in-frame ones, dropping some. The sample consists of about 350,000 clones, 92% of them appearing once. The input for sequencing was peripheral blood, taken after recovery from COVID-19. These receptors were collected from a human donor who had recovered from COVID-19.

The chain carries TRBV9 and TRBJ2-3; the match to TRBD2 covers 10 bases. The CDR3 has 16 residues. V lost 3 bases, J lost 5 bases, and 9 bases stayed unmatched. Germline V gives CDR1 SGDLS, CDR2 YYNGEE. CDR3 in DNA: TGTGCCAGCAGCGCCGGGACTAGCGTACCCGGAGATACGCAGTATTTT. This codes for CASSAGTSVPGDTQYF.

The rearrangement joins TRBV19 to TRBJ2-7; possible D gene TRBD1, 6 bases. Trimming took off 7 bases at V and 0 bases at J, with 13 bases between the two ends. CDR1 and CDR2 from the germline V gene are LNHDA and SQIVND (reference sequence). The CDR3 is 14 residues long. DNA for the CDR3: TGTGCCAGTACTACGGACAGTCTCTCCTACGAGCAGTACTTC. The encoded protein is CASTTDSLSYEQYF.

This chain joins TRBV4-3 and TRBJ2-2; D gene uncertain. Germline values: CDR1 LGHNA, CDR2 YSLEER. CDR3 length: 12 amino acids. Trimming pared 3 bases from V and 4 bases from J, leaving 3 bases between. This CDR3 is CASSQTTGELFF. CDR3 bases: TGCGCCAGCAGCCAGACCACCGGGGAGCTGTTTTTT.

The chain uses TRBV27 and TRBJ1-1, with TRBD1 as a possible D gene (5 bases). Trimming shortened V by 6 bases and J by 6 bases, and 11 bases separated the two germline ends. Germline loops: CDR1 MNHEY, CDR2 SMNVEV (reference sequence). The CDR3 has 12 residues. The DNA of the CDR3 is TGTGCCAGCAGCGGTGGGGCTTCTGAAGCTTTCTTT. Its protein is CASSGGASEAFF.

The V call is TRBV5-6, the J call TRBJ1-6, with D unresolved. This CDR3 region has 17 residues. From germline, CDR1 is SGHDT and CDR2 YYEEEE. V was shortened by 1 base and J by 0 bases, with 11 bases between the two germline ends. For the CDR3, the DNA is TGTGCCAGCAGCTTGTCCGGCCGGAGCTCCTATAATTCACCCCTCCACTTT. Translating gives CASSLSGRSSYNSPLHF.

CDR3 nucleotides: TGTGCCAGCAGCTTAAACACTGGCCAGCCCCAGCATTTT. Protein: CASSLNTGQPQHF. This chain joins TRBV11-2 and TRBJ1-5; D is unresolved. V was shortened by 2 bases and J by 7 bases, with 9 bases between the two germline ends. Germline values: CDR1 SGHAT, CDR2 FQNNGV. The CDR3 runs to 13 residues.

The chain recombines TRBV9 with TRBJ1-2; D not certain. CDR1 and CDR2 (germline): SGDLS, YYNGEE. The CDR3 covers 15 residues. Trimming removed 4 bases from V and 2 bases from J, with 15 bases in between. CDR3 in DNA: TGTGCCAGCAGCCCCTCTGGCGGGGTAAACTATGGCTACACCTTC. This encodes CASSPSGGVNYGYTF.

V and J are TRBV7-2 and TRBJ1-5; D perhaps matches TRBD1 (5 bases). Germline CDR1 reads SGHTA; CDR2 reads FQGNSA. CDR3 size: 16 residues. V dropped 4 bases and J dropped 7 bases, with 20 bases sitting between them. DNA of the CDR3: TGTGCCAGCAGCTCTAGAAGAGGGGCTCCTGGCCAGCCCCAGCATTTT. Residues: CASSSRRGAPGQPQHF. Full variable domain (remainder filled in from reference TRBV7-2 and TRBJ1-5): GAGVSQSPSNKVTEKGKDVELRCDPISGHTALYWYRQSLGQGLEFLIYFQGNSAPDKSGLPSDRFSAERTGGSVSTLTIQRTQQEDSAVYLCASSSRRGAPGQPQHFGDGTRLSIL.

The CDR3 nucleotides read TGCGCCAGCAGCCAAGAATGGGGGGGGGACTATGGCTACACCTTC. This encodes CASSQEWGGDYGYTF. The gene calls are TRBV4-1 and TRBJ1-2, with a possible D match to TRBD1 (5 bases). With 0 bases removed from V and 3 bases from J, the gap between germline ends came to 11 bases. Germline assignment: CDR1 MGHRA and CDR2 YSYEKL. This CDR3 is built from 15 residues.

The chain joins TRBV7-9 to TRBJ1-6; no clear D. The germline gives CDR1 SEHNR, CDR2 FQNEAQ (reference sequence). Trimming left V 3 bases short and J 7 bases short, with 7 bases between. The CDR3 is 13 residues long. This CDR3 is CASSFGLNSPLHF. The CDR3 DNA sequence: TGTGCCAGCAGCTTTGGCCTAAATTCACCCCTCCACTTT. The whole variable domain, remainder taken from reference TRBV7-9 and TRBJ1-6, is DTGVSQNPRHKITKRGQNVTFRCDPISEHNRLYWYRQTLGQGPEFLTYFQNEAQLEKSRLLSDRFSAERPKGSFSTLEIQRTEQGDSAMYLCASSFGLNSPLHFGNGTRLTVT.

This chain uses TRBV9 with TRBJ1-1, with TRBD1 matching over 7 bases. The CDR3 runs to 14 residues. J lost 5 bases, V lost 0 bases, and 4 bases had no gene match. Germline lookup yields CDR1 SGDLS and CDR2 YYNGEE. CDR3 DNA sequence: TGTGCCAGCAGCGTAGTCCAGGGGGGGACTGAAGCTTTCTTT. Amino acid sequence: CASSVVQGGTEAFF.

The chain recombines TRBV27 with TRBJ1-5; no clear D gene. CDR3 length equals 13 residues. Trimming pared 9 bases from V and 6 bases from J, leaving 15 bases between. The germline V gene has CDR1 MNHEY and CDR2 SMNVEV (reference sequence). For the CDR3, the DNA is TGTGCCAGTGCTTGGGTTGGAGGTCAGCCCCAGCATTTT. It codes for CASAWVGGQPQHF.

The V and J genes are TRBV3-1 (or the pseudogene TRBV3-2) and TRBJ2-5; a possible D gene is TRBD2 (6 bases). Trimming took off 3 bases at V and 4 bases at J, with 6 bases between the two ends. Germline V gene data show CDR1 as LGHDT and CDR2 as YNNKEL (reference sequence). CDR3 length: 12 amino acids. The CDR3 loop reads CASSHGGETQYF. Written as DNA, the CDR3 is TGTGCCAGCAGCCACGGGGGAGAGACCCAGTACTTC.

The chain employs TRBV4-1 and TRBJ2-1; 9 bases fit TRBD2. With V trimmed by 1 base and J by 4 bases, 5 bases remained unmatched. From germline, CDR1 is MGHRA and CDR2 YSYEKL. The CDR3 is made up of 16 amino acids. CDR3 amino acids: CASSQVGLAEYNEQFF. The CDR3 nucleotides are TGCGCCAGCAGCCAAGTGGGACTAGCAGAATACAATGAGCAGTTCTTC.

This clone appeared once. The chain joins TRBV27 to TRBJ2-7; D is possibly TRBD1 (6 bases). CDR1 and CDR2 from the germline V gene are MNHEY and SMNVEV (reference sequence). V was shortened by 5 bases and J by 1 base, with 12 bases between the two germline ends. There are 14 residues in the CDR3. The CDR3 DNA follows: TGTGCCAGCAGTACGGACAGACTTTCCTACGAGCAGTACTTC. It specifies CASSTDRLSYEQYF.

The chain has TRBV2 and TRBJ1-5, with a tentative D call TRBD1 (6 bases). The CDR3 has 15 amino acids. CDR1 is SNHLY, CDR2 FYNNEI, per germline. V gave up 5 bases and J gave up 6 bases, with 17 bases separating them. CDR3 nucleotides: TGTGCCAGCAGTTCCCAGGGGCAGGAGGGTCAGCCCCAGCATTTT. It encodes CASSSQGQEGQPQHF.